This entry lists 7 T cell receptor beta chains sequenced from one sample in a study of OX40 agonist ivuxolimab in advanced cancers. Sequencing used immunoSEQ multiplex PCR; TCRdb keeps in-frame clones, though not all of them. The sample includes some 40,000 clones, approximately 88% of them seen just once. Here the sequenced sample was CD4+ or CD8+ T cells sorted from blood, taken in a trial of the OX40 agonist ivuxolimab. The origin of the receptors is an adult with an advanced solid tumor such as melanoma, head and neck, liver or kidney cancer.

The chain employs TRBV15 and TRBJ1-1; D ambiguous. Germline V gives CDR1 LNHNV, CDR2 YYDKDF (reference sequence). V lost 1 base and J lost 7, with 7 bases in between. The CDR3 loop spans 12 amino acids. This chain's CDR3 is CATSRGAGEAFF. In DNA form, the CDR3 reads TGTGCCACCAGCAGAGGAGCAGGTGAAGCTTTCTTT. Supplemented by reference TRBV15 and TRBJ1-1, the full variable domain reads DAMVIQNPRYQVTQFGKPVTLSCSQTLNHNVMYWYQQKSSQAPKLLFHYYDKDFNNEADTPDNFQSRRPNTSFCFLDIRSPGLGDTAMYLCATSRGAGEAFFGQGTRLTVV.

As for this clone: One end of the junction is discordant with germline, which a read error may explain. This rearrangement joins TRBV19 to TRBJ1-6; 7 nucleotides align to TRBD1. The CDR3 sequence is 10 residues long. CDR1 and CDR2 from the germline V gene are LNHDA and SQIVND (reference sequence). The CDR3 loop reads CASKGDSMNF. The DNA for the CDR3 is TGTGCCAGTAAAGGGGACAGCATGAACTTT.

This clone occurred once. J is TRBJ2-1 and V is TRBV2, with D perhaps matching TRBD2 (5 bases). The CDR3 covers 12 residues. The ends were cut back, 5 bases at V and 8 bases at J, with 10 bases in the middle. Germline assignment: CDR1 SNHLY and CDR2 FYNNEI. The CDR3 sequence: CASSTWGDEQFF. In nucleotides, the CDR3 is TGTGCCAGCAGTACCTGGGGAGATGAGCAGTTCTTC.

This clone has more than one count but fewer than ten. The V and J genes are TRBV9 and TRBJ1-1; no clear D gene. This CDR3 has 12 amino acids. CDR1 and CDR2 from the germline V gene are SGDLS and YYNGEE. The germline V and J ends were trimmed by 3 bases and 6 bases, with 9 bases remaining between them. The CDR3 DNA reads as TGTGCCAGCAGCGGTGGAGGGTCTGAAGCTTTCTTT. Translating it yields CASSGGGSEAFF.

This clone was detected a few times. V gene TRBV4-1 combines with J gene TRBJ1-1; D ambiguous. V dropped 0 bases and J dropped 5 bases, with 10 bases sitting between them. Germline CDR1 and CDR2: MGHRA and YSYEKL. The CDR3 extends over 14 amino acids. The CDR3 DNA follows: TGCGCCAGCAGCCAAGATAGGGAGGCAACTGAAGCTTTCTTT. This encodes CASSQDREATEAFF.

The chain couples TRBV6-5 to TRBJ1-2; 7 bases are a match to TRBD1. This CDR3 is 10 amino acids long. Germline V gene data show CDR1 as MNHEY and CDR2 as SVGAGI. V dropped 10 bases and J dropped 7; count of bases not matched to a gene: 3. DNA of the CDR3: TGTGCCACCTACAGGGGTGGCTACACCTTC. Residues: CATYRGGYTF.

The chain links TRBV7-7 to TRBJ2-7, with D perhaps given as TRBD1 or TRBD2 (5 bases each). Germline lookup yields CDR1 SSHAT and CDR2 FNYEAQ (reference sequence). Trimming removed 4 bases from V and 6 bases from J, with 16 bases in between. The CDR3 consists of 14 residues. CDR3 sequence reads: CASSSSLGTLEQYF. The CDR3 DNA reads TGTGCCAGCAGCTCGAGCCTGGGGACCCTCGAGCAGTACTTC.